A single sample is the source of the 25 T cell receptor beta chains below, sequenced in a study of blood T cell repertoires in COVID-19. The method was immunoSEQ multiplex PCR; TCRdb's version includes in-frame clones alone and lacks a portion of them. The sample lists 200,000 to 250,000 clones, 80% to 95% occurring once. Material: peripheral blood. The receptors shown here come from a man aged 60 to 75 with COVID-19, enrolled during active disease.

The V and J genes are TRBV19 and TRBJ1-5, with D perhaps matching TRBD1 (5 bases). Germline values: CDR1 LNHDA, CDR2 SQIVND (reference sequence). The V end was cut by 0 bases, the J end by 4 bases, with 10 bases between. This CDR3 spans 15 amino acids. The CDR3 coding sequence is TGTGCCAGTAGTATAGATGATAGGGGTAATCAGCCCCAGCATTTT. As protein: CASSIDDRGNQPQHF.

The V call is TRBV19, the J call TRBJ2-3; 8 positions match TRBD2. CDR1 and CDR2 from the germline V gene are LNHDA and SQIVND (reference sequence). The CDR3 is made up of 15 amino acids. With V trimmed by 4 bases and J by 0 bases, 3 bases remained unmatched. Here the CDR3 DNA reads TGTGCCAGTAGTACTGCGGGGGGAAGCACAGATACGCAGTATTTT. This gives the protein CASSTAGGSTDTQYF.

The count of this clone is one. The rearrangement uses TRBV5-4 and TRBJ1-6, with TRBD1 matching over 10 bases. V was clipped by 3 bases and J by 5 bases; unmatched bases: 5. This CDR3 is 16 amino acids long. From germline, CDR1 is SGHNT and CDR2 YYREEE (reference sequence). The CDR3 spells CASSSGQGENNSPLHF. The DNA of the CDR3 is TGTGCCAGCAGCTCTGGACAGGGGGAGAATAATTCACCCCTCCACTTT.

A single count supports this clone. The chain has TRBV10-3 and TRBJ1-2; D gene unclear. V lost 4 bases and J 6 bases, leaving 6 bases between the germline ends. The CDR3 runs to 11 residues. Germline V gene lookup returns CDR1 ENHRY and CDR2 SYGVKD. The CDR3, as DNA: TGTGCCATCAGTGTTTTAGATGGCTACACCTTC. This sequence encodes CAISVLDGYTF.

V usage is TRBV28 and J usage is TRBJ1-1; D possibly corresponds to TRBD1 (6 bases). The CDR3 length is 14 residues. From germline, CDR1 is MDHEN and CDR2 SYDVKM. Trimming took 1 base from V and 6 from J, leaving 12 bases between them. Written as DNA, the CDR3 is TGTGCCAGCAGTTTATCCCAGGGGAAGGCTGAAGCTTTCTTT. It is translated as CASSLSQGKAEAFF.

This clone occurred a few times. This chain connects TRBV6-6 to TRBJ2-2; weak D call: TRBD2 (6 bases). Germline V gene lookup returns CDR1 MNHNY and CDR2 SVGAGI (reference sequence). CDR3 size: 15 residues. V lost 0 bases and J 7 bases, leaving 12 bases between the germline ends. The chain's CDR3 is CASSYSAGNGGELFF. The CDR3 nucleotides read TGTGCCAGCAGTTACTCTGCGGGGAACGGCGGGGAGCTGTTTTTT.

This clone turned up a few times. The CDR3 nucleotides read TGTGCCAGCAGTTTTCGGGCGATAGGGGAAGCCTACAATGAGCAGTTCTTC. Protein: CASSFRAIGEAYNEQFF. The J gene is TRBJ2-1, the V gene TRBV28, with a possible D match to TRBD1 (5 bases). The V end lost 3 bases, the J end lost 2 bases, and 17 bases lay between the germline ends. The CDR3 length is 17 residues. From germline, CDR1 is MDHEN and CDR2 SYDVKM.

The CDR3 spells CASRLDRDNYGYTF. The CDR3 DNA follows: TGCGCCAGCAGACTGGACAGGGATAACTATGGCTACACCTTC. The rearrangement joins TRBV5-1 to TRBJ1-2; 8 bases align to TRBD1. This CDR3 is built from 14 residues. Unmatched junction bases numbered 4, after V lost 5 bases and J lost 1 base. Per germline, CDR1 SGHRS and CDR2 YFSETQ.

In DNA, the CDR3 is TGTGCCAGTAGTACGTCAGGGGGCAATCAGCCCCAGCATTTT. Protein sequence: CASSTSGGNQPQHF. This sequence joins TRBV19 and TRBJ1-5; D might be TRBD1 (6 bases). The CDR3 covers 14 residues. CDR1 is LNHDA, CDR2 SQIVND, per germline (reference sequence). The V gene lost 4 bases and the J gene lost 2 bases, with 9 bases spanning the gap.

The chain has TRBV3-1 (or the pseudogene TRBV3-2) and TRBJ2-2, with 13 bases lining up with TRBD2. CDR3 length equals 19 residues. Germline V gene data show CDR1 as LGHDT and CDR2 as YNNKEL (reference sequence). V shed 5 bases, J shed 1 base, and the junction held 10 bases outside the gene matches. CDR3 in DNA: TGTGCCAGCAGCAAGCGCTGGACTAGCGGGGGACTGAACACCGGGGAGCTGTTTTTT. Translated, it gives CASSKRWTSGGLNTGELFF.

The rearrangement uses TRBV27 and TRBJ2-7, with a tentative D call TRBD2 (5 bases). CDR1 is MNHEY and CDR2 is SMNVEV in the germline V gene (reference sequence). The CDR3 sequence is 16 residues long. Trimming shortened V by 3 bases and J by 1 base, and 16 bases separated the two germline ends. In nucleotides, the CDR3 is TGTGCCAGCAGTTTGAGTCCTGAGGGCTCTTCCTACGAGCAGTACTTC. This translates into CASSLSPEGSSYEQYF.

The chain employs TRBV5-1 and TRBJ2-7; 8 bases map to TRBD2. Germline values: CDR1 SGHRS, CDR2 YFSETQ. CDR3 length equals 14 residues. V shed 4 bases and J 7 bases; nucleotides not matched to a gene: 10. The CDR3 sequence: CASSPGGVGGEQYF. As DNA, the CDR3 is TGCGCCAGCAGCCCCGGGGGGGTCGGGGGAGAGCAGTACTTC.

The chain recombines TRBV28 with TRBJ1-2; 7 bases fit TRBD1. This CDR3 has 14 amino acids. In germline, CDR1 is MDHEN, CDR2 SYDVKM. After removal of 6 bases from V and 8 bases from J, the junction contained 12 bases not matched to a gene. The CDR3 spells CASSQPDRPRGYTF. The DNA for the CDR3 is TGTGCCAGCAGCCAACCGGACAGGCCTAGGGGCTACACCTTC.

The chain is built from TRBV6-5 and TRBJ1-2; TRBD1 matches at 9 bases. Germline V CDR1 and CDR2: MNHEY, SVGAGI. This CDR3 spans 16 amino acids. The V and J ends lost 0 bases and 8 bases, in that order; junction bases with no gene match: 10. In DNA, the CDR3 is TGTGCCAGCAGTTACTCGTCCGGGGACAGGGTAGGGGGCTACACCTTC. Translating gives CASSYSSGDRVGGYTF.

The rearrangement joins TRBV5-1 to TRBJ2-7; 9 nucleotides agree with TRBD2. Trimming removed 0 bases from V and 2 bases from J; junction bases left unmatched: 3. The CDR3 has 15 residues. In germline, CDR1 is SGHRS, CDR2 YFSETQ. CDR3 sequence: CASSLVTSGPYEQYF. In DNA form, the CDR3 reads TGCGCCAGCAGCTTGGTGACTAGCGGACCCTACGAGCAGTACTTC.

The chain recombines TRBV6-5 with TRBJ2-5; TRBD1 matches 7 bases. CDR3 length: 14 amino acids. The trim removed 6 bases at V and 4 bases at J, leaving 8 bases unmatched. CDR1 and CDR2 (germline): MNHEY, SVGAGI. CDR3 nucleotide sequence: TGTGCCAGCAGATCGACCTCAGGGGGAGAGACCCAGTACTTC. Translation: CASRSTSGGETQYF.

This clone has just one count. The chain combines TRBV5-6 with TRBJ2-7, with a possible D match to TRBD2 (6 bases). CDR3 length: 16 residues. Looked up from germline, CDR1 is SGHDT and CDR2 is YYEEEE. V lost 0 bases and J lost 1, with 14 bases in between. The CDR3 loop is CASSLGQGGVSYEQYF. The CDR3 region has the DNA TGTGCCAGCAGCTTGGGTCAGGGAGGTGTTTCCTACGAGCAGTACTTC.

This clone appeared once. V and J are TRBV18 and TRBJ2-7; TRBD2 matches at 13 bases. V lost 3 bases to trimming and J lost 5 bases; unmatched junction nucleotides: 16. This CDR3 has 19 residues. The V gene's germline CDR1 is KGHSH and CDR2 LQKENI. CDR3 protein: CASSPDHARIGLAGDEQYF. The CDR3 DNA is TGTGCCAGCTCACCCGACCACGCTCGGATAGGACTAGCGGGAGACGAGCAGTACTTC.

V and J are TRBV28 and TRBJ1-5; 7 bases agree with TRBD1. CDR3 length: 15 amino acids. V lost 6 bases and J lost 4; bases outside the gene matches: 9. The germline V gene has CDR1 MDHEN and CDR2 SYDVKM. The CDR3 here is CASSLTGVGNQPQHF. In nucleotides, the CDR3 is TGTGCCAGCAGCCTCACAGGGGTTGGAAATCAGCCCCAGCATTTT.

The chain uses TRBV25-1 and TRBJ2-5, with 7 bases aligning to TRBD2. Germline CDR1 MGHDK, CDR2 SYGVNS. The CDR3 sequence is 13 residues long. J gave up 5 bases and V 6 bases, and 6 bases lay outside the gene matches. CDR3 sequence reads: CASRSYGGETQYF. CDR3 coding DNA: TGTGCCAGCAGGTCTTACGGGGGGGAGACCCAGTACTTC.

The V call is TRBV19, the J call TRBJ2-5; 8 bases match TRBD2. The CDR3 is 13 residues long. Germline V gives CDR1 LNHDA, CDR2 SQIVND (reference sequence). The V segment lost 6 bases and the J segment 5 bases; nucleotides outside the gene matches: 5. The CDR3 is CASSGGAMETQYF. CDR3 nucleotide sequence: TGTGCCAGTAGCGGGGGGGCGATGGAGACCCAGTACTTC.

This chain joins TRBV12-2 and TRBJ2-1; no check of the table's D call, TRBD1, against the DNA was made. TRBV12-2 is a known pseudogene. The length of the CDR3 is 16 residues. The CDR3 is CASRFVRTSSYNEQFF. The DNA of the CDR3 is TGTGCAAGTCGCTTTGTGAGGACAAGCTCCTACAATGAGCAGTTCTTC.

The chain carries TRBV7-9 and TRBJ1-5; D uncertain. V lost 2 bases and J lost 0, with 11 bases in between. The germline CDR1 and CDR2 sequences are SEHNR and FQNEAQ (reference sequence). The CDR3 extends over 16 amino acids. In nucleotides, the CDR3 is TGTGCCAGCAGCTTATTCTACGGGGATAGCAATCAGCCCCAGCATTTT. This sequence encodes CASSLFYGDSNQPQHF.

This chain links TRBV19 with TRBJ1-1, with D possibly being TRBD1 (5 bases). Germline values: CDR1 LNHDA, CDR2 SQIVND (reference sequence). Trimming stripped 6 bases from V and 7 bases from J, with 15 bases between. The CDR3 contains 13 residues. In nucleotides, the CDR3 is TGTGCCAGTAGCCAAGGGGAACTGGGTGAAGCTTTCTTT. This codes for CASSQGELGEAFF.

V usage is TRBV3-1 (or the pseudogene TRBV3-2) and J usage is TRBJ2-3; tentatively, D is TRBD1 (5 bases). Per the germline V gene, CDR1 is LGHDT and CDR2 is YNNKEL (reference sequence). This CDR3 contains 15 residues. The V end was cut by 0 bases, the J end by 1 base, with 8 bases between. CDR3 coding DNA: TGTGCCAGCAGCCAAGAAAGCAGGGGCACAGATACGCAGTATTTT. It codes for CASSQESRGTDTQYF.